The text below deals with one TCR beta chain. This sample stems from a study of blood T cell repertoires in COVID-19. The germline CDR1 and CDR2 sequences are SGHRS and YFSETQ. CDR3 size: 13 residues. V gave up 8 bases and J gave up 6 bases, with 18 bases separating them. TCRdb's copy holds only in-frame clones and misses some; the assay was immunoSEQ multiplex PCR. The sample comprises under 200,000 clones, roughly 88% of which are singletons, and 4.5% to 7% rests with the top ten. This clonotype was obtained from a man aged 35 to 55 with acute COVID-19. The gene calls are TRBV5-1 and TRBJ2-7; D may be TRBD1 (6 bases). Source material: PBMCs or T cells enriched from blood (not recorded which). The CDR3 nucleotides are TGCGCCAGTGATCCCAGGGGAACCGGCGAGCAGTACTTC. This gives the protein CASDPRGTGEQYF.